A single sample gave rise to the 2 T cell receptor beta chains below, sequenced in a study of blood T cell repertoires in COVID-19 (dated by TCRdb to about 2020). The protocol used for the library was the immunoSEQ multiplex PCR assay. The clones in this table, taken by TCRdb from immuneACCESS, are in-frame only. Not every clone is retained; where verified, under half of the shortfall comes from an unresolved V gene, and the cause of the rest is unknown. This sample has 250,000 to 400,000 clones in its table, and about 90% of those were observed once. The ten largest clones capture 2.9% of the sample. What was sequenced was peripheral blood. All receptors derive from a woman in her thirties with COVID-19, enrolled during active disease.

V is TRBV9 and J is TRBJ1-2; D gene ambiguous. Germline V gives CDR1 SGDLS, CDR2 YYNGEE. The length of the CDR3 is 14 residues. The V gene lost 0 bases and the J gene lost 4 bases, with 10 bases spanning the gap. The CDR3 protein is CASSVGQDSYGYTF. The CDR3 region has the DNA TGTGCCAGCAGCGTAGGTCAGGACTCCTATGGCTACACCTTC. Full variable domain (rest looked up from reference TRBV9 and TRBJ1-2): DSGVTQTPKHLITATGQRVTLRCSPRSGDLSVYWYQQSLDQGLQFLIQYYNGEERAKGNILERFSAQQFPDLHSELNLSSLELGDSALYFCASSVGQDSYGYTFGSGTRLTVV.

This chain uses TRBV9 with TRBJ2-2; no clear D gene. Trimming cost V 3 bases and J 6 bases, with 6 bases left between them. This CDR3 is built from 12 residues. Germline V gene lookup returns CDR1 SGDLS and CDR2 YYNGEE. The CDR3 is CASSASAGELFF. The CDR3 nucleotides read TGTGCCAGCAGCGCATCAGCCGGGGAGCTGTTTTTT. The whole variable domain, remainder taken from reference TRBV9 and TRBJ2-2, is DSGVTQTPKHLITATGQRVTLRCSPRSGDLSVYWYQQSLDQGLQFLIQYYNGEERAKGNILERFSAQQFPDLHSELNLSSLELGDSALYFCASSASAGELFFGEGSRLTVL.